The 10 T cell receptor beta chains below all came from one sample that was sequenced in a study of blood T cell repertoires in COVID-19. Sequencing was performed with immunoSEQ multiplex PCR; in TCRdb, only in-frame clones are kept and a portion is missing. The sample has roughly 49,000 clones, 93% seen once. Material for sequencing was peripheral blood. These receptors came from a man aged 55-75 years with COVID-19, enrolled during active disease.

The chain is built from TRBV19 and TRBJ1-1, with D unresolved. Germline CDR1 is LNHDA and CDR2 is SQIVND (reference sequence). V was cut by 6 bases and J by 0 bases, with 11 bases left in between. The CDR3 sequence is 14 residues long. In DNA form, the CDR3 reads TGTGCCAGTAGCGATGGGCATTTGAACACTGAAGCTTTCTTT. Protein sequence: CASSDGHLNTEAFF.

V usage is TRBV27 and J usage is TRBJ2-3, with D tentatively TRBD2 (6 bases). V shed 6 bases and J shed 6 bases, with 16 bases lying between them. The CDR3 spans 14 residues. The V gene's germline CDR1 is MNHEY and CDR2 SMNVEV (reference sequence). Written as DNA, the CDR3 is TGTGCCAGCAGCTCCGGGACTCACGGGGATACGCAGTATTTT. It codes for CASSSGTHGDTQYF.

The chain employs TRBV6-2 or TRBV6-3 and TRBJ2-7; D perhaps matches TRBD2 (5 bases). The V end lost 2 bases, the J end lost 6 bases, and 8 bases lay between the germline ends. The CDR3 consists of 12 residues. Germline V gene data show CDR1 as MNHEY and CDR2 as SVGEGT. Here the CDR3 DNA reads TGTGCCAGCAGTTACACGGCGGGCGAGCAGTACTTC. Protein sequence: CASSYTAGEQYF.

This clone came up once. V usage is TRBV11-2 and J usage is TRBJ2-1; TRBD2 agrees at 7 bases. This CDR3 region has 17 residues. V shed 1 base, J shed 6 bases, and the junction held 12 bases outside the gene matches. The V gene's germline CDR1 is SGHAT and CDR2 FQNNGV. CDR3 protein: CASSLVVSSGTGNEQFF. The CDR3 region has the DNA TGTGCCAGCAGCTTAGTTGTATCGAGCGGGACGGGCAATGAGCAGTTCTTC.

V and J are TRBV15 and TRBJ2-5, with unresolved D. This CDR3 spans 14 amino acids. V was clipped by 5 bases and J by 5 bases, with 15 bases between them. CDR1 and CDR2 from the germline V gene are LNHNV and YYDKDF (reference sequence). Here the CDR3 reads CATSQSGYAETQYF. CDR3 in DNA: TGTGCCACCAGCCAATCCGGGTATGCGGAGACCCAGTACTTC.

The chain has TRBV7-2 and TRBJ2-7, with 9 bases that match TRBD1. The V segment lost 0 bases and the J segment 1 base; nucleotides outside the gene matches: 4. The CDR3 runs to 16 residues. CDR1 is SGHTA and CDR2 is FQGNSA in the germline V gene. CDR3 nucleotides: TGTGCCAGCAGCTTAGCACCGGGACAGGGTTCCTACGAGCAGTACTTC. This encodes CASSLAPGQGSYEQYF.

This rearrangement joins TRBV5-6 to TRBJ2-1; 7 nucleotides agree with TRBD2. The germline CDR1 and CDR2 sequences are SGHDT and YYEEEE. The CDR3 extends over 16 amino acids. Trimming removed 2 bases from V and 4 bases from J; junction bases left unmatched: 9. The CDR3 region is CASSLAGGGSYNEQFF. CDR3 nucleotide sequence: TGTGCCAGCAGCTTAGCTGGCGGGGGATCATACAATGAGCAGTTCTTC.

CDR3 region: CASSFGWGLNYGYTF. CDR3 sequence (DNA): TGTGCCAGCAGTTTCGGTTGGGGGCTCAACTATGGCTACACCTTC. This chain uses TRBV28 with TRBJ1-2; D may be TRBD1 (6 bases). Germline V lookup: CDR1 MDHEN, CDR2 SYDVKM. CDR3 length equals 15 residues. Trimming removed 3 bases at V and 2 bases at J, with 13 bases between.

The chain employs TRBV5-8 and TRBJ1-5, with 7 nucleotides matching TRBD1. The germline CDR1 and CDR2 sequences are SGHTS and YDEGEE. The CDR3 contains 17 residues. V lost 0 bases, J lost 0 bases, and 6 bases stayed unmatched. Here the CDR3 reads CASSLATGADSNQPQHF. DNA for the CDR3: TGTGCCAGCAGCTTGGCAACAGGGGCCGATAGCAATCAGCCCCAGCATTTT.

This clone was observed a single time. The chain recombines TRBV3-1 (or the pseudogene TRBV3-2) with TRBJ2-7; TRBD2 matches at 9 bases. There are 15 residues in the CDR3. Looked up from germline, CDR1 is LGHDT and CDR2 is YNNKEL (reference sequence). Germline trimming cut 7 bases from V and 0 bases from J; bases unmatched to any gene: 7. DNA for the CDR3: TGTGCCAGCACCCTCACTAGCGGGTTCTCCTACGAGCAGTACTTC. This sequence encodes CASTLTSGFSYEQYF.